This TCR beta chain was identified during a study of CD8+ T cells in alopecia areata. Study-wide results and limits: Scalp sample data also include resident alphabeta T cells from normal skin. TCR sharing was clearer in mice than between patients, perhaps partly owing to patient HLA diversity.

PBMCs served as the source from which CD4+ and CD8+ T cells were sorted. cDNA serving as the sequencing template came from extracted, reverse transcribed RNA. Profiling relied on immunoSEQ multiplex PCR, and the TCRdb table lists in-frame clones only, not all of them. This table has around 100,000 clones, roughly 50% appearing once. The count of this clone is one. Its antigen is unknown. The V gene lost 1 base and the J gene lost 0 bases, with 7 bases spanning the gap. Per the germline V gene, CDR1 is SEHNR and CDR2 is FQNEAQ (reference sequence). The CDR3 consists of 14 residues. This chain joins TRBV7-9 and TRBJ2-7; D is uncertain. What was sequenced was CD4+ T cells sorted from blood. This TCR derives from a human donor in good health. CDR3 sequence (DNA): TGTGCCAGCAGCTTAGATCGTGCCTCCTACGAGCAGTACTTC. Its protein product is CASSLDRASYEQYF.